This is a list of T cell receptor beta chains from one sample in a study of blood T cell repertoires in COVID-19. Repertoires were generated with immunoSEQ multiplex PCR, while TCRdb's copy carries only in-frame clones and drops some. The table records about 170,000 clones, approximately 91% of them present only once. Sequenced input: peripheral blood. The receptors stem from a man between 18 and 35 years old with COVID-19, enrolled during active disease. Both conserved end residues are part of each CDR3. The order of the fields is V gene, J gene, CDR3 protein.

v_gene: TRBV4-1
j_gene: TRBJ2-2
CDR3aa: CASSSPTSGSFDPPGELFF

v_gene: TRBV15
j_gene: TRBJ1-4
CDR3aa: CATSQGGSQGEKLLF

v_gene: TRBV9
j_gene: TRBJ2-7
CDR3aa: CASSVDSGEEQYF

v_gene: TRBV18
j_gene: TRBJ2-5
CDR3aa: CASSQGTAQETQYF

v_gene: TRBV24-1
j_gene: TRBJ2-7
CDR3aa: CATSDLSTGKDEQYF

v_gene: TRBV28
j_gene: TRBJ2-7
CDR3aa: CASSFYRTRGEQYF

v_gene: TRBV7-2
j_gene: TRBJ1-2
CDR3aa: CASSPQTGRKANYGYTF

v_gene: TRBV28
j_gene: TRBJ2-3
CDR3aa: CASSRSAGGGTDTQYF

v_gene: TRBV6-5
j_gene: TRBJ2-1
CDR3aa: CASTGTSSVF

v_gene: TRBV27
j_gene: TRBJ2-7
CDR3aa: CASSRWTGQTYEQYF